This T cell receptor (beta chain) comes out of a study of OX40 agonist ivuxolimab in advanced cancers. Produced via immunoSEQ multiplex PCR; TCRdb's table is partial and in-frame only. The table includes 82,000 or so clones, 75% to 90% detected once. CDR1 LNHNV and CDR2 YYDKDF come from the germline V gene (reference sequence). This CDR3 has 18 residues. J gave up 4 bases and V 1 base, and 13 bases lay outside the gene matches. The sample in question was CD4+ or CD8+ T cells sorted from blood, obtained in a trial of the OX40 agonist ivuxolimab. This rearrangement joins TRBV15 to TRBJ2-5; TRBD2 aligns across 9 bases. This TCR came from an adult with an advanced solid tumor such as melanoma, head and neck, liver or kidney cancer. The DNA of the CDR3 is TGTGCCACCAGCAGAGCCCAAGCGGGGGCGCGGGGGGGAGAGACCCAGTACTTC. Encoded protein: CATSRAQAGARGGETQYF.